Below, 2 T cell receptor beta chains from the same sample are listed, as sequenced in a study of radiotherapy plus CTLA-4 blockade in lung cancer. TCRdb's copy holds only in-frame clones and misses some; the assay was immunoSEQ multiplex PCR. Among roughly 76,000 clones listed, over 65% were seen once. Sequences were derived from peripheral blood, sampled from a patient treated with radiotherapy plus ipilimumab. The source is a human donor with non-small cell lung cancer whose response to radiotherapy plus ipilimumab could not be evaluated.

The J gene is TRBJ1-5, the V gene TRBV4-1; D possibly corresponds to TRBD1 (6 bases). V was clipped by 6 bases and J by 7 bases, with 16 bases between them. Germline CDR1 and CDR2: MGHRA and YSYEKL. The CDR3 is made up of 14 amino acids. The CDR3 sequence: CASRGGRVGQPQHF. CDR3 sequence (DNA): TGCGCCAGCAGAGGGGGTAGGGTGGGGCAGCCCCAGCATTTT.

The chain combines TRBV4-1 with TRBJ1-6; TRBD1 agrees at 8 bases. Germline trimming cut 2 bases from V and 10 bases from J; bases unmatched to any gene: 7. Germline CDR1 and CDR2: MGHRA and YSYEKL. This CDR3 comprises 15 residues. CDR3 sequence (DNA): TGCGCCAGCAGCCAATTCGGACAGGGAGGGTCACCCCTCCACTTT. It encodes CASSQFGQGGSPLHF.